This TCR beta chain is drawn from a study of T-cell memory formation after mild COVID-19. Study-level results: Day 37-peaking second-wave clones had unconfirmed SARS-CoV-2 specificity.

TCRdb reprocessed the 5' RACE reads with MiXCR, giving one entry per CDR3 protein. The sample records approximately 560,000 distinct CDR3 sequences, approximately 15% being singletons. A note on this clonotype: Its target is unknown.

Unmatched junction bases numbered 11, after V lost 0 bases and J lost 5 bases. The CDR3 length is 17 residues. In germline, CDR1 is LGHNA, CDR2 YNFKEQ. Sequencing input: PBMCs or a T cell subset sorted from them (not recorded which). The V gene is TRBV4-2, the J gene TRBJ2-7, with 9 bases fitting TRBD2. This TCR came from an adult woman who had mild COVID-19 (a few samples of this study predate the infection). Cell type and time point are not known. The DNA for the CDR3 is TGTGCCAGCAGCCAAGATCGGGCGGGAGGGCCTAGCGACGAGCAGTACTTC. Residues: CASSQDRAGGPSDEQYF.